This T cell receptor (beta chain) was profiled in a study of blood T cells in healthy people across ages. A note on this clonotype: The antigen remains unidentified.

This CDR3 is built from 15 residues. Study-level findings and limits: TCR beta diversity tracked closely with naive T cell percentage. Those diversity estimates obtained from one million T cells were thought to be underestimates.

Using a J-beta primer mix together with a sample-barcoded 5' primer, a second PCR was run for 7 to 11 cycles. The study obtained at least 3 million CDR3-containing paired-end reads from every sample. TCRdb reanalysed the 5' RACE reads using MiXCR and keeps one entry per CDR3 protein. This table holds fewer than 1,000,000 distinct CDR3 sequences, around 45% found once. Sequenced: blood. This receptor was taken from a man aged 60 to 75 in good health. The chain couples TRBV21-1 to TRBJ2-3; the table's D call, TRBD1, has no DNA check behind it. TRBV21-1 is shown as a pseudogene. The chain's CDR3 is CASSTRTGVTDTQYF. Written as DNA, the CDR3 is TGTGCCAGCAGCACCCGGACAGGCGTGACAGATACGCAGTATTTT.